This T cell receptor beta chain was recovered during a study of blood T cell repertoires in COVID-19. The wider study: COVID-19 samples collected from the United States, Italy and Spain covered acute and convalescent phases. T cells, B-cell-depleted T cells, or PBMCs supplied cDNA or gDNA.

Enrolment of Seattle patients took place during active infection, and they were followed longitudinally. As originally analysed: Amplification from reference gene primers served as the basis for estimated nucleated cell counts. Only in-frame clones appear in the TCRdb table, and some are missing; sequencing was by immunoSEQ multiplex PCR. Clone size and the V and J calls come from that table; the DNA yielded D and trimming. The sample records some 120,000 clones, roughly 80% being singletons. CDR3 length equals 14 residues. Germline assignment: CDR1 ENHRY and CDR2 SYGVKD. Trimming removed 3 bases at V and 7 bases at J, with 12 bases between.

This clonotype was sampled from a man of 80 years or more with COVID-19, enrolled during active disease. Material: peripheral blood. The chain carries TRBV10-3 and TRBJ2-2, with D maybe TRBD2 (5 bases). This CDR3 is CAISDRIRDGELFF. CDR3 in DNA: TGTGCCATCAGTGACAGGATCCGGGACGGGGAGCTGTTTTTT.